This T cell receptor beta chain was sequenced in a study of T cell responses to AZD1222 COVID-19 vaccine. Details on this clone: Its antigen is still unknown.

Findings and caveats of the study: It was only after the peak T cell response that any repertoires were sampled. Targeting of unmutated variant regions was reportedly seen in nearly half of spike-specific TCRs. CD4 TCRs linked to vaccination spanned spike, dominating at 160-218 and 743-854.

Deletions cut 4 bases from V and 1 base from J, with 4 bases between. The CDR3 has 13 amino acids. CDR1 is LGHNA and CDR2 is YNFKEQ in the germline V gene. Measured with immunoSEQ multiplex PCR; TCRdb has only the in-frame clones, and not every one. The repertoire has more than 150,000 clones, under 95% of them found once; the top ten carry around 1.6%. The chain recombines TRBV4-2 with TRBJ2-2, with unresolved D. The material was peripheral blood, obtained 28 days after the second AZD1222 dose. The receptor's source is an adult who received the AZD1222 COVID-19 vaccine. CDR3 in amino acids: CASSRQNTGELFF. CDR3 bases: TGTGCCAGCAGCCGACAGAACACCGGGGAGCTGTTTTTT.